This entry is about one TCR beta chain. Its antigen is undetermined. The sample's treatment: oral pan-JAK inhibitor, 5-10 mg twice daily. This CDR3 comprises 15 residues. Germline CDR1 SGHDT, CDR2 YYEEEE. The V end lost 2 bases, the J end lost 0 bases, and 9 bases lay between the germline ends. This sample is drawn from a study of CD8+ T cells in alopecia areata. Study summary: Twice daily, treated patients received 5 to 10 mg of oral tofacitinib.

Study findings and constraints: Many expanded lesional clones persisted in scalp and blood during tofacitinib treatment. It was less clear whether patients shared TCRs than it was in mice, possibly because of HLA. Normal scalp showed lower clonality than lesional scalp, especially alopecia totalis/universalis.

Following RNA extraction, reverse transcription yielded cDNA that acted as the sequencing template. Sequencing was performed with immunoSEQ multiplex PCR; in TCRdb, only in-frame clones are kept and a portion is missing. The table lists roughly 190,000 clones, 45% to 65% of them singletons, with about 0.69% in the top ten. The chain joins TRBV5-6 to TRBJ2-1, with D possibly being TRBD1 or TRBD2 (6 bases each). Specimen: CD4+ T cells sorted from blood, collected at week 4, from a patient treated with tofacitinib. This clonotype originated in a human donor with alopecia areata. The CDR3 coding sequence is TGTGCCAGCAGCTTAGGGGGGAGCTCCTACAATGAGCAGTTCTTC. This codes for CASSLGGSSYNEQFF.